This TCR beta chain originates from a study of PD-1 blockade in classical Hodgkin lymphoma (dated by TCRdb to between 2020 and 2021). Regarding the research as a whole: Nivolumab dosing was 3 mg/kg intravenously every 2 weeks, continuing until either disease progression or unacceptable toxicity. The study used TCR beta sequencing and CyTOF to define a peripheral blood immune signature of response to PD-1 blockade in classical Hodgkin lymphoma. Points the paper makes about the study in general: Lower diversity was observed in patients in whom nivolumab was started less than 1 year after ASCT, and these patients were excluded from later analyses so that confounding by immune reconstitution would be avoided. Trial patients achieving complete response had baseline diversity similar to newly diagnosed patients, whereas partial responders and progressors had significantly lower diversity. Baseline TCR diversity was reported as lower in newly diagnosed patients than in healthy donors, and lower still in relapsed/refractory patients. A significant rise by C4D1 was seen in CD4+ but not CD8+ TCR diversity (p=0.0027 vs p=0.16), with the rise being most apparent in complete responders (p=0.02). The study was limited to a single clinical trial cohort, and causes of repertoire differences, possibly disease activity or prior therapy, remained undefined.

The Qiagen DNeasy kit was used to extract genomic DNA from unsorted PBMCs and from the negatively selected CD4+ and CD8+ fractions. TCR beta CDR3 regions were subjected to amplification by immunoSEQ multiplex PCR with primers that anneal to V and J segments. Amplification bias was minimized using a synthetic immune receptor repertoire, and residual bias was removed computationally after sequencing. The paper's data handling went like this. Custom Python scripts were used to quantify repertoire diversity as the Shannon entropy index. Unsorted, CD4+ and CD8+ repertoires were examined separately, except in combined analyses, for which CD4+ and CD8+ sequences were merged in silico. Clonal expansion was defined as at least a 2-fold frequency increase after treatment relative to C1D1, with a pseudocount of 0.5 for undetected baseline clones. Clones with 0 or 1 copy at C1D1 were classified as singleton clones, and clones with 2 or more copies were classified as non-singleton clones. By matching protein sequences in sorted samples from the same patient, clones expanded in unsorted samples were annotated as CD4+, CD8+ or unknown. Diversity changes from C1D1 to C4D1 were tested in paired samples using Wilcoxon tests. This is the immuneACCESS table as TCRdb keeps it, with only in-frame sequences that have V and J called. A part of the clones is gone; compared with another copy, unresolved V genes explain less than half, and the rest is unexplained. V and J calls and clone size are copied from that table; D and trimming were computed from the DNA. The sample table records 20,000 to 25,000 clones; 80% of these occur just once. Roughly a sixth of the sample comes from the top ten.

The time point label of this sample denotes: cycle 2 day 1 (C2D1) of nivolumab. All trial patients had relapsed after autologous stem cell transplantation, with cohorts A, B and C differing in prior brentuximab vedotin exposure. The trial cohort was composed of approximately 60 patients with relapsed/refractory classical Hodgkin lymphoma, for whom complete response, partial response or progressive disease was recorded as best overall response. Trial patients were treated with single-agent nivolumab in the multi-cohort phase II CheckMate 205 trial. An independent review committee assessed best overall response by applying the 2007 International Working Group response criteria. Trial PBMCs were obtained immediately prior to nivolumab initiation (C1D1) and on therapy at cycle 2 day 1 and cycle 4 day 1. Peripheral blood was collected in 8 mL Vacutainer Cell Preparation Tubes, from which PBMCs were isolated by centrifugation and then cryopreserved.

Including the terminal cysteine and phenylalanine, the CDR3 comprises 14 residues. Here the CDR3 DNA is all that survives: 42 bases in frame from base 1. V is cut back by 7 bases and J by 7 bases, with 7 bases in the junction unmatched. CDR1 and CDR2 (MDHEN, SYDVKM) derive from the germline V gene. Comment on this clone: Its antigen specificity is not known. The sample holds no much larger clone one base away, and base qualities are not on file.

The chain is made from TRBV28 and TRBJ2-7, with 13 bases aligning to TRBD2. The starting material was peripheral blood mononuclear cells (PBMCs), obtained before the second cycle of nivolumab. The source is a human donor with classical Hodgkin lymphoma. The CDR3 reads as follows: CASNRLAGGLEQYF. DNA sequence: TGTGCCAGCAACAGACTAGCGGGAGGCCTAGAGCAGTACTTC.